This record concerns one T cell receptor beta chain sequence. The record originates from a study of blood T cell dynamics during melanoma immunotherapy. There are 15 residues in the CDR3. Trimming took 4 bases from V and 5 from J; bases not matched to a gene: 11. Germline V gene data show CDR1 as SGHDT and CDR2 as YYEEEE. Sequencing was performed with immunoSEQ multiplex PCR; in TCRdb, only in-frame clones are kept and a portion is missing. The sample holds roughly 15,000 clones; over 75% are singletons and the top ten take around 6%. Time point of the sample: pre-treatment baseline. Blood was drawn before treatment and at week 3 after checkpoint blockade.

This TCR derives from a human donor with melanoma. Sequencing was performed on blood, taken from a patient treated with checkpoint blockade. J is TRBJ2-5 and V is TRBV5-6; 7 nucleotides agree with TRBD1. CDR3 sequence reads: CASSPEQGWRETQYF. The CDR3 coding sequence is TGTGCCAGCAGCCCGGAACAGGGGTGGAGGGAGACCCAGTACTTC.